What follows are 13 T cell receptor beta chains derived from one specimen sequenced in a study of blood T cell repertoires in COVID-19. Sequencing was performed with immunoSEQ multiplex PCR; in TCRdb, only in-frame clones are kept and a portion is missing. The profile shows more than 300,000 clones, 88% of them singletons. Sequencing was performed on PBMCs or T cells enriched from blood (not recorded which). These receptors were collected from a woman between 18 and 29 years old who had recovered from COVID-19.

On this clone itself: At the DNA level, this CDR3 is encoded by other sequences in the same sample as well. The chain couples TRBV3-1 (or the pseudogene TRBV3-2) to TRBJ1-1; D call uncertain. Trimming took 2 bases from V and 0 from J, leaving 7 bases between them. The CDR3 is made up of 14 amino acids. Germline V CDR1 and CDR2: LGHDT, YNNKEL (reference sequence). This chain's CDR3 is CASSQSGVNTEAFF. DNA for the CDR3: TGTGCCAGCAGCCAATCCGGAGTGAACACTGAAGCTTTCTTT.

The gene calls are TRBV12-3 or TRBV12-4 and TRBJ2-2, with unresolved D. The CDR3 is 11 residues long. V was pared by 6 bases and J by 8 bases, with 7 bases between. The CDR3 coding sequence is TGTGCCAGCAGCCCCAGGGGGGAGCTGTTTTTT. Protein product: CASSPRGELFF.

The chain recombines TRBV2 with TRBJ2-2; D might be TRBD1 (5 bases). V lost 0 bases to trimming and J lost 8 bases, with 7 bases between them. The V gene's germline CDR1 is SNHLY and CDR2 FYNNEI. There are 13 residues in the CDR3. CDR3 in DNA: TGTGCCAGCAGTGAAGCCCGGACAGGGGAGCTGTTTTTT. The encoded protein is CASSEARTGELFF.

This chain connects TRBV7-6 to TRBJ2-5, with TRBD1 matching 9 bases. Germline values: CDR1 SGHVS, CDR2 FNYEAQ. This CDR3 spans 15 amino acids. Germline trimming cut 5 bases from V and 3 bases from J; bases unmatched to any gene: 7. Here the CDR3 DNA reads TGTGCCAGCAGCCAAGGGGACAGGGTAGAAGAGACCCAGTACTTC. It encodes CASSQGDRVEETQYF.

Regarding this clone: Other DNA sequences in this sample translate to the same CDR3. This chain connects TRBV7-2 to TRBJ1-5; a possible D gene is TRBD1 (6 bases). The CDR3 covers 14 residues. Trimming removed 1 base from V and 4 bases from J, with 8 bases in between. Germline V CDR1 and CDR2: SGHTA, FQGNSA. The chain's CDR3 is CASSLGRGNQPQHF. CDR3 sequence (DNA): TGTGCCAGCAGCTTAGGCAGGGGAAATCAGCCCCAGCATTTT.

This chain links TRBV11-2 with TRBJ2-1; 11 bases match TRBD2. The CDR3 covers 16 residues. Trimming cost V 4 bases and J 2 bases; bases outside gene matches: 4. Germline CDR1 and CDR2: SGHAT and FQNNGV. CDR3 DNA sequence: TGTGCCAGCAGCTCGCGACTAGCGGGGACCTACAATGAGCAGTTCTTC. Amino acid sequence: CASSSRLAGTYNEQFF.

V and J are TRBV7-6 and TRBJ2-5; 11 bases are shared with TRBD2. J was trimmed by 2 bases and V by 5 bases; bases with no gene match: 13. The CDR3 has 18 residues. Germline CDR1 is SGHVS and CDR2 is FNYEAQ. DNA of the CDR3: TGTGCCAGCAGCGCCCGCTCTAGCGGGGGGCTGGGACAAGAGACCCAGTACTTC. As protein: CASSARSSGGLGQETQYF. Drawing the rest from reference TRBV7-6 and TRBJ2-5, the complete variable domain is GAGVSQSPRYKVTKRGQDVALRCDPISGHVSLYWYRQALGQGPEFLTYFNYEAQQDKSGLPNDRFSAERPEGSISTLTIQRTEQRDSAMYRCASSARSSGGLGQETQYFGPGTRLLVL.

The genes are TRBV10-3 and TRBJ2-1; 9 bases fit TRBD2. After removal of 10 bases from V and 2 bases from J, the junction contained 12 bases not matched to a gene. The CDR3 contains 16 residues. Germline V gene lookup returns CDR1 ENHRY and CDR2 SYGVKD. In DNA form, the CDR3 reads TGTGCCAGCTCTCCGGGACTAGCACTTACCTACAATGAGCAGTTCTTC. It translates to CASSPGLALTYNEQFF.

The V call is TRBV5-4, the J call TRBJ1-2; no clear D. The CDR3 spans 13 residues. V was cut by 0 bases and J by 8 bases, with 11 bases left in between. Germline CDR1 SGHNT, CDR2 YYREEE (reference sequence). The CDR3 is CASSLGGSEGYTF. In DNA, the CDR3 is TGTGCCAGCAGCTTGGGAGGGTCGGAGGGCTACACCTTC.

The chain couples TRBV10-3 to TRBJ2-3; TRBD2 matches at 11 bases. The germline gives CDR1 ENHRY, CDR2 SYGVKD. V shed 3 bases, J shed 2 bases, and the junction held 4 bases outside the gene matches. CDR3 length: 16 amino acids. CDR3: CAISDLAGGLTDTQYF. For the CDR3, the DNA is TGTGCCATCAGTGACCTAGCGGGGGGACTCACAGATACGCAGTATTTT.

The chain employs TRBV5-5 and TRBJ2-7; TRBD2 matches at 7 bases. Germline CDR1 reads SGHKS; CDR2 reads YYEKEE (reference sequence). The CDR3 is made up of 13 amino acids. V lost 5 bases, J lost 10 bases, and 12 bases stayed unmatched. CDR3 protein: CASRYAGAGLQYF. The CDR3 coding sequence is TGTGCCAGCAGGTATGCGGGAGCGGGACTTCAGTACTTC.

The rearrangement joins TRBV27 to TRBJ1-6; TRBD1 matches 9 bases. Germline V gives CDR1 MNHEY, CDR2 SMNVEV (reference sequence). This CDR3 is built from 16 residues. J lost 4 bases, V lost 5 bases, and 6 bases had no gene match. The CDR3 reads CASSHQTGGYNSPLHF. The DNA for the CDR3 is TGTGCCAGCAGTCACCAGACAGGGGGATATAATTCACCCCTCCACTTT.

This chain uses TRBV18 with TRBJ1-1; D is unresolved. CDR3 length: 13 residues. Germline CDR1 is KGHSH and CDR2 is LQKENI. The ends were cut back, 3 bases at V and 6 bases at J, with 11 bases in the middle. The CDR3 here is CASSPQPRSEAFF. The DNA for the CDR3 is TGTGCCAGCTCACCGCAGCCGAGGTCTGAAGCTTTCTTT.